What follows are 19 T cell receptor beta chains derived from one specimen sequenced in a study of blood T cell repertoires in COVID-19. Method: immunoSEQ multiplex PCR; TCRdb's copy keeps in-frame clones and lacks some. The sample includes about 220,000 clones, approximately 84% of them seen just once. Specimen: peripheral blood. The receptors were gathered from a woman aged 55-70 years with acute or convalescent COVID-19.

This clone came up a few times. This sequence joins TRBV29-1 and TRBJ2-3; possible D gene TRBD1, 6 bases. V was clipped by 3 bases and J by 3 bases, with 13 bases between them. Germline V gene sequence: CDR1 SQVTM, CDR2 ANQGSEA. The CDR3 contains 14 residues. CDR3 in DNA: TGCAGCGTTGATTACCCCCAGGGGACAGATACGCAGTATTTT. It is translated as CSVDYPQGTDTQYF.

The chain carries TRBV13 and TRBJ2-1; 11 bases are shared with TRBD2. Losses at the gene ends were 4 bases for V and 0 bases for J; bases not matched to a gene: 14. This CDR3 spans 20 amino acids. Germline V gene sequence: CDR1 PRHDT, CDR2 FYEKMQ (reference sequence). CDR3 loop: CASSSQFGLAGGSSYNEQFF. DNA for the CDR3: TGTGCCAGCAGCTCGCAGTTCGGCCTAGCGGGGGGAAGCTCCTACAATGAGCAGTTCTTC.

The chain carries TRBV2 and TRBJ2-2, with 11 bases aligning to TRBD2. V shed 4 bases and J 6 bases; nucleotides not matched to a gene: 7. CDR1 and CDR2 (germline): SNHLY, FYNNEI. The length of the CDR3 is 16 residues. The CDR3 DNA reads TGTGCCAGCAGTGGGCCGATAGCGGGGGGGCCCGGGGAGCTGTTTTTT. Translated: CASSGPIAGGPGELFF.

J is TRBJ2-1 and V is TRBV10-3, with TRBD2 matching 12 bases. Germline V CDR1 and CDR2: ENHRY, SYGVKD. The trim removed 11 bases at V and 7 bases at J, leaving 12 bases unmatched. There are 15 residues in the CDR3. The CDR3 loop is CASKLAGGQGNEQFF. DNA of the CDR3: TGTGCCTCGAAACTAGCGGGGGGCCAGGGTAATGAGCAGTTCTTC.

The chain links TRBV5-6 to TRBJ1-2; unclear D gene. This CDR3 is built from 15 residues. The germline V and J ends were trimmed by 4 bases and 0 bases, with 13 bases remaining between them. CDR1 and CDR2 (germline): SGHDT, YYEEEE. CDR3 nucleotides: TGTGCCAGCAGCCCGCCGGGAACCGCTAACTATGGCTACACCTTC. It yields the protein CASSPPGTANYGYTF.

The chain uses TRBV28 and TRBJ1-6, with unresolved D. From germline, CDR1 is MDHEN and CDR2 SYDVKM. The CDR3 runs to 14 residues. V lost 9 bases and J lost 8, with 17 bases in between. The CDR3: CASKKRLTDSPLHF. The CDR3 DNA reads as TGTGCCAGTAAGAAGAGACTTACGGATTCACCCCTCCACTTT.

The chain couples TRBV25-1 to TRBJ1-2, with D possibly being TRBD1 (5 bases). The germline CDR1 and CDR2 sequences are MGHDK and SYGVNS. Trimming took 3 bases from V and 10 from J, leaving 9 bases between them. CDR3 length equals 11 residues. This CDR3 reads CASSERGIYTF. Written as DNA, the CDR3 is TGTGCCAGCAGTGAGCGGGGGATCTACACCTTC.

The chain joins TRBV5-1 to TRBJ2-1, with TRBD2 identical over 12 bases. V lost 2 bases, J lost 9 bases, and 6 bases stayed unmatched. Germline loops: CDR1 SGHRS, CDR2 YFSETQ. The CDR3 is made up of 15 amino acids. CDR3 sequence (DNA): TGCGCCAGCAGCTTACGGACTAGCGGGGTAGGTGAGCAGTTCTTC. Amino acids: CASSLRTSGVGEQFF.

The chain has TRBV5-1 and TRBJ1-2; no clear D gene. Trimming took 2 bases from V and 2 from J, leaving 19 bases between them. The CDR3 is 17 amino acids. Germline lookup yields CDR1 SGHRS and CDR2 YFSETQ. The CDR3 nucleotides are TGCGCCAGCAGCTTAGGCTGGCGGGAAGCGCTCAACTATGGCTACACCTTC. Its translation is CASSLGWREALNYGYTF.

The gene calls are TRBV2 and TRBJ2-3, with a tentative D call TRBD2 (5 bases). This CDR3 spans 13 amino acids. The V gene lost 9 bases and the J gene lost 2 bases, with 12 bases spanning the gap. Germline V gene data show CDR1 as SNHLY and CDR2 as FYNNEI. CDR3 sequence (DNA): TGTGCCAGTGGGCCGGGGATCACAGATACGCAGTATTTT. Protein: CASGPGITDTQYF.

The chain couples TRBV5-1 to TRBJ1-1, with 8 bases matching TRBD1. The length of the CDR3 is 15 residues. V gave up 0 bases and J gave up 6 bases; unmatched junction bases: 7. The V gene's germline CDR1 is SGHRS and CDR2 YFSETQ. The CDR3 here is CASSLGGQGNAEAFF. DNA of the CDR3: TGCGCCAGCAGCTTGGGCGGACAGGGAAACGCTGAAGCTTTCTTT.

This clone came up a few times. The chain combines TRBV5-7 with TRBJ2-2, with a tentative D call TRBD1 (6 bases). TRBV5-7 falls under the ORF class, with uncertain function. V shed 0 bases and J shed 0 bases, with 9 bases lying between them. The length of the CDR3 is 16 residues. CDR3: CASSLGNRANTGELFF. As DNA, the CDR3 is TGTGCCAGCAGCTTGGGAAACAGGGCGAACACCGGGGAGCTGTTTTTT.

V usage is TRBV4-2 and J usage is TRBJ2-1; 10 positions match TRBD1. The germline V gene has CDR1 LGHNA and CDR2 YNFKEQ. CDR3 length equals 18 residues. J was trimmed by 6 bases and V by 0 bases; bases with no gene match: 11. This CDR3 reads CASSQERFGGQGGNEQFF. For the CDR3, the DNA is TGTGCCAGCAGCCAAGAAAGATTCGGTGGACAGGGGGGCAATGAGCAGTTCTTC.

The CDR3 reads CASSQALTGVKNIQYF. The CDR3 nucleotides are TGTGCCAGCAGCCAAGCACTGACAGGGGTCAAAAACATTCAGTACTTC. This chain links TRBV3-1 (or the pseudogene TRBV3-2) with TRBJ2-4; 8 nucleotides line up with TRBD1. V dropped 1 base and J dropped 3; count of bases not matched to a gene: 5. Germline assignment: CDR1 LGHDT and CDR2 YNNKEL (reference sequence). The CDR3 has 16 amino acids.

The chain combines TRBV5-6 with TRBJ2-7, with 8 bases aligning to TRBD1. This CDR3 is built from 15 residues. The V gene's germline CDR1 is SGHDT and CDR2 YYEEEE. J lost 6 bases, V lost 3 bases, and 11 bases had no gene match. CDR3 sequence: CASSSMRTGLSEQYF. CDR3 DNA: TGTGCCAGCAGCTCCATGCGGACAGGGTTGAGCGAGCAGTACTTC.

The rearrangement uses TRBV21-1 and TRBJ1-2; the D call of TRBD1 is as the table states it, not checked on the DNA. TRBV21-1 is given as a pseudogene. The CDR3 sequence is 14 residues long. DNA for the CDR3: TGTGCCAGCAGCAACGATGGACAGGCACATGGCTACACCTTC. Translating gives CASSNDGQAHGYTF.

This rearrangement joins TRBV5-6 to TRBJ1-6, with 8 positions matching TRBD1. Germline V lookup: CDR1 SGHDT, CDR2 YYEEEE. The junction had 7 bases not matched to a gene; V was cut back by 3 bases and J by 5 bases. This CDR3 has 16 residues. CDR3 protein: CASSYRGQGHNSPLHF. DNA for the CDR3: TGTGCCAGCAGCTACCGAGGACAGGGACATAATTCACCCCTCCACTTT.

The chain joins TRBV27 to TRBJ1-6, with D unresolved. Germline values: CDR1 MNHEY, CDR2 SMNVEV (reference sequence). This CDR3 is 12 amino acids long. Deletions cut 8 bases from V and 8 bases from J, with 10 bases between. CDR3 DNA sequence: TGTGCCAGCCGAGAACGGGATTCACCCCTCCACTTT. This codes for CASRERDSPLHF.

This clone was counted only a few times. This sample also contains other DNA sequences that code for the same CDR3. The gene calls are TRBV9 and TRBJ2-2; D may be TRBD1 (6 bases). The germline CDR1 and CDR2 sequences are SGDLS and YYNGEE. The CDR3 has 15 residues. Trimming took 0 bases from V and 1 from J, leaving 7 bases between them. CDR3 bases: TGTGCCAGCAGCGTAGGGACAGTGAACACCGGGGAGCTGTTTTTT. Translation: CASSVGTVNTGELFF. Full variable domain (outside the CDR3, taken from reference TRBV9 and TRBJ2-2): DSGVTQTPKHLITATGQRVTLRCSPRSGDLSVYWYQQSLDQGLQFLIQYYNGEERAKGNILERFSAQQFPDLHSELNLSSLELGDSALYFCASSVGTVNTGELFFGEGSRLTVL.